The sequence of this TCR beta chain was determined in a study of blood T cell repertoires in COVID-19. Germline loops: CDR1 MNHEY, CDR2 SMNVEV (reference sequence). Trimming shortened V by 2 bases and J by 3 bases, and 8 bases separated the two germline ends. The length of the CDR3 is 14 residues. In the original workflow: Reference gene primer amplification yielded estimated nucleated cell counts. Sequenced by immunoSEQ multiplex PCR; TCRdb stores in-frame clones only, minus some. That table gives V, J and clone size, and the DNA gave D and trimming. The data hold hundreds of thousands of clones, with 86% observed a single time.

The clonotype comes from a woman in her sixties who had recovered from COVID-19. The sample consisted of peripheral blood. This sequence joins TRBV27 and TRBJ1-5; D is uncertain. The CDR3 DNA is TGTGCCAGCAGTTTACGGTCCTCCAATCAGCCCCAGCATTTT. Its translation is CASSLRSSNQPQHF.